Following are 9 T cell receptor beta chains from one sample sequenced in a study of blood T cell repertoires in COVID-19 (dated by TCRdb to the early 2020s). Libraries were made using the immunoSEQ multiplex PCR assay. Sourced from immuneACCESS, this table was stored by TCRdb with only in-frame sequences that have V and J called. A share of the clones is absent; for the studies checked, an unresolved V gene accounts for under half, and the remainder has no known explanation. In all, the sample holds about half a million clones, and around 85% of those were seen once. Together, the top ten hold more than 3% of the sample. Sequencing was performed on peripheral blood. These TCRs come from a human donor in a cohort sampled during active COVID-19.

This rearrangement joins TRBV28 to TRBJ1-5, with TRBD1 as a possible D gene (5 bases). The V end lost 3 bases, the J end lost 0 bases, and 15 bases lay between the germline ends. The CDR3 has 17 amino acids. In germline, CDR1 is MDHEN, CDR2 SYDVKM. This chain's CDR3 is CASSFPPGGSSNQPQHF. The CDR3 DNA follows: TGTGCCAGCAGTTTTCCCCCTGGGGGGAGTAGCAATCAGCCCCAGCATTTT. Looking up the rest from reference TRBV28 and TRBJ1-5 gives the full variable domain: DVKVTQSSRYLVKRTGEKVFLECVQDMDHENMFWYRQDPGLGLRLIYFSYDVKMKEKGDIPEGYSVSREKKERFSLILESASTNQTSMYLCASSFPPGGSSNQPQHFGDGTRLSIL.

The table lists this clone with a count of one. This chain connects TRBV7-3 to TRBJ2-1, with 8 nucleotides matching TRBD2. CDR1 and CDR2 (germline): SGHTA, FQGTGA. The CDR3 has 14 amino acids. V was clipped by 1 base and J by 7 bases; unmatched bases: 3. The CDR3 protein is CASSLKGTSNEQFF. CDR3 nucleotides: TGTGCCAGCAGCTTAAAAGGGACTAGTAATGAGCAGTTCTTC.

This chain joins TRBV5-6 and TRBJ2-7, with 7 positions matching TRBD2. This CDR3 region has 15 residues. The trim removed 0 bases at V and 4 bases at J, leaving 7 bases unmatched. The germline V gene encodes CDR1 SGHDT and CDR2 YYEEEE. The CDR3: CASSLGSGLDYEQYF. Here the CDR3 DNA reads TGTGCCAGCAGCTTGGGCAGCGGACTAGATTACGAGCAGTACTTC.

The chain couples TRBV3-1 (or the pseudogene TRBV3-2) to TRBJ2-7, with TRBD1 matching over 7 bases. V lost 4 bases, J lost 0 bases, and 9 bases stayed unmatched. The CDR3 totals 16 residues. The germline CDR1 and CDR2 sequences are LGHDT and YNNKEL (reference sequence). CDR3 sequence reads: CASSPDGTASSYEQYF. CDR3 bases: TGTGCCAGCAGCCCGGACGGGACAGCAAGCTCCTACGAGCAGTACTTC.

The CDR3 region is CATSRDRGGSVSNSYEQYF. DNA of the CDR3: TGTGCCACCAGCAGAGATAGGGGAGGCAGCGTTTCCAACTCCTACGAGCAGTACTTC. V usage is TRBV15 and J usage is TRBJ2-7, with TRBD2 as a possible D gene (6 bases). Germline-derived CDR1 and CDR2 are LNHNV and YYDKDF (reference sequence). The V and J ends lost 0 bases and 0 bases respectively, with 21 bases between them. The CDR3 consists of 19 residues.

The V gene is TRBV10-3, the J gene TRBJ1-1; the match to TRBD1 covers 9 bases. Losses at the gene ends were 8 bases for V and 0 bases for J; bases not matched to a gene: 10. The CDR3 is 16 amino acids. CDR1 is ENHRY, CDR2 SYGVKD, per germline. The CDR3 here is CAIGRGQGFVNTEAFF. Written as DNA, the CDR3 is TGTGCCATCGGCCGAGGACAGGGGTTTGTGAACACTGAAGCTTTCTTT.

The sample holds one count of this clone. The rearrangement links TRBV29-1 to TRBJ2-1; no definite D call. CDR1 SQVTM and CDR2 ANQGSEA come from the germline V gene. V was cut by 4 bases and J by 8 bases, with 18 bases left in between. This CDR3 has 14 amino acids. The CDR3 is CSVAPLTPGYEQFF. Here the CDR3 DNA reads TGCAGCGTTGCGCCCCTGACTCCTGGGTATGAGCAGTTCTTC.

The J gene is TRBJ2-6, the V gene TRBV2; 7 nucleotides match TRBD1. Germline CDR1 SNHLY, CDR2 FYNNEI. The CDR3 is made up of 15 amino acids. V shed 5 bases and J 3 bases; nucleotides not matched to a gene: 4. The CDR3, as DNA: TGTGCCAGCAGTTCGACAGGGAATGGGGCCAACGTCCTGACTTTC. This encodes CASSSTGNGANVLTF.

This clone has just a few counts. The gene calls are TRBV29-1 and TRBJ1-1; no firm D call. V lost 0 bases to trimming and J lost 4 bases, with 15 bases between them. CDR1 is SQVTM and CDR2 is ANQGSEA in the germline V gene. This CDR3 comprises 15 residues. The CDR3 spells CSVEDNPGWATEAFF. In DNA form, the CDR3 reads TGCAGCGTTGAAGATAATCCAGGATGGGCCACTGAAGCTTTCTTT.